This T cell receptor (beta chain) was obtained from a study of cytomegalovirus exposure and HLA in healthy donors. This PCR relied on a set of 60 Vbeta primers and 13 Jbeta primers. The table came from immunoSEQ multiplex PCR; TCRdb's copy has only in-frame clones and leaves some out. The table includes about 61,000 clones, approximately 87% detected once. The CDR3 spans 13 residues. Germline-derived CDR1 and CDR2 are SNHLY and FYNNEI. The trim removed 3 bases at V and 5 bases at J, leaving 3 bases unmatched. The receptor was isolated from a man between 18 and 35 years old in good health and CMV-seronegative. The sequencing sample was made of PBMCs. The chain joins TRBV2 to TRBJ2-7, with 8 bases fitting TRBD1. CDR3 nucleotides: TGTGCCAGCAGTGACCGGACAGGGCACGAGCAGTACTTC. Protein sequence: CASSDRTGHEQYF.